These 28 T cell receptor beta chains originate from one sample sequenced in a study of cytomegalovirus exposure and HLA in healthy donors. This PCR relied on a set of 60 Vbeta primers and 13 Jbeta primers. Generated by immunoSEQ multiplex PCR, the TCRdb table keeps only in-frame clones and is missing some. The sample lists some 110,000 clones, roughly 68% occurring once. Sequencing input: PBMCs. Every receptor here comes from a young woman in good health and CMV-seronegative.

The chain carries TRBV2 and TRBJ2-7; D is possibly TRBD2 (5 bases). Between the trimmed V and J ends, which lost 6 bases and 3 bases, there was a span of 18 bases. The germline gives CDR1 SNHLY, CDR2 FYNNEI. The CDR3 sequence is 15 residues long. CDR3 loop: CASSDGIFPFYEQYF. CDR3 bases: TGTGCCAGCAGCGACGGGATTTTCCCCTTCTACGAGCAGTACTTC.

This clone was recorded once. The rearrangement joins TRBV28 to TRBJ1-1; D is perhaps TRBD1 (6 bases). Trimming took 3 bases from V and 1 from J, leaving 15 bases between them. This CDR3 has 16 residues. CDR1 and CDR2 from the germline V gene are MDHEN and SYDVKM. The chain's CDR3 is CASSFRGASPNTEAFF. CDR3 DNA sequence: TGTGCCAGCAGTTTCCGGGGGGCGTCGCCGAACACTGAAGCTTTCTTT. Supplemented by reference TRBV28 and TRBJ1-1, the full variable domain reads DVKVTQSSRYLVKRTGEKVFLECVQDMDHENMFWYRQDPGLGLRLIYFSYDVKMKEKGDIPEGYSVSREKKERFSLILESASTNQTSMYLCASSFRGASPNTEAFFGQGTRLTVV.

The chain employs TRBV12-2 and TRBJ1-1; the D segment call TRBD1 is taken from the table without a DNA check. TRBV12-2 is annotated as a pseudogene. This CDR3 comprises 14 residues. The CDR3 protein is CASRRTGWRTEAFF. DNA of the CDR3: TGTGCAAGTCGCCGTACAGGGTGGCGTACTGAAGCTTTCTTT.

This clone has a single count. V gene TRBV6-1 combines with J gene TRBJ1-2; TRBD1 might be the D (5 bases). Trimming cost V 4 bases and J 8 bases, with 14 bases left between them. The CDR3 contains 13 residues. Germline CDR1 and CDR2: MNHNS and SASEGT. The CDR3 DNA reads as TGTGCCAGCAGTGCACAGGACCTTATGGGCTACACCTTC. It codes for CASSAQDLMGYTF.

The J gene is TRBJ2-3, the V gene TRBV4-2; D is uncertain. This CDR3 spans 15 amino acids. The germline gives CDR1 LGHNA, CDR2 YNFKEQ. V was trimmed by 0 bases and J by 1 base, leaving 8 bases between them. In nucleotides, the CDR3 is TGTGCCAGCAGCCAAGAGCCCCGAGGCACAGATACGCAGTATTTT. This gives the protein CASSQEPRGTDTQYF.

The chain has TRBV11-2 and TRBJ1-1, with 10 bases matching TRBD1. This CDR3 has 15 residues. The V gene end was trimmed by 5 bases and the J gene end by 3 bases; junction bases not matched to a gene: 6. Germline CDR1 and CDR2: SGHAT and FQNNGV. The CDR3 loop is CASSLVGTGDTEAFF. The CDR3 DNA is TGTGCCAGCAGCCTCGTTGGGACAGGGGACACTGAAGCTTTCTTT.

CDR3 DNA: TGTGCCAGCATGACTAGCGGGGAGCTGTTTTTT. Its protein is CASMTSGELFF. The chain uses TRBV2 and TRBJ2-2; D may be TRBD2 (6 bases). Germline V CDR1 and CDR2: SNHLY, FYNNEI. The germline V and J ends were trimmed by 7 bases and 7 bases, with 7 bases remaining between them. The CDR3 totals 11 residues.

The chain uses TRBV9 and TRBJ2-1; D is perhaps TRBD2 (5 bases). The germline gives CDR1 SGDLS, CDR2 YYNGEE. Trimming removed 2 bases at V and 5 bases at J, with 8 bases between. The CDR3 spans 13 residues. The CDR3 DNA reads TGTGCCAGCAGCGTTGGACTCGACAATGAGCAGTTCTTC. Translation gives CASSVGLDNEQFF.

There are a few counts of this clone. The chain employs TRBV2 and TRBJ1-1; TRBD1 agrees at 8 bases. The CDR3 covers 14 residues. Trimming removed 6 bases from V and 4 bases from J; junction bases left unmatched: 7. In germline, CDR1 is SNHLY, CDR2 FYNNEI. The CDR3 bases are TGTGCCAGCAGGGAGGACAGGGATGGCACTGAAGCTTTCTTT. The encoded protein is CASREDRDGTEAFF.

The chain carries TRBV19 and TRBJ2-2; 14 bases match TRBD2. This CDR3 has 17 amino acids. Per germline, CDR1 LNHDA and CDR2 SQIVND (reference sequence). After removal of 7 bases from V and 5 bases from J, the junction contained 9 bases not matched to a gene. The CDR3 protein is CASKGGLAGVRTGELFF. CDR3 nucleotide sequence: TGTGCCAGTAAGGGGGGACTAGCGGGAGTACGAACCGGGGAGCTGTTTTTT.

The V gene is TRBV5-4, the J gene TRBJ2-7; 11 bases map to TRBD2. Germline lookup yields CDR1 SGHNT and CDR2 YYREEE (reference sequence). V shed 4 bases, J shed 2 bases, and the junction held 5 bases outside the gene matches. The CDR3 has 15 residues. CDR3 protein: CASSVASGGPYEQYF. The CDR3 DNA reads as TGTGCCAGCAGCGTCGCTAGCGGGGGGCCCTACGAGCAGTACTTC.

V usage is TRBV30 and J usage is TRBJ2-7, with 7 bases aligning to TRBD2. J was trimmed by 2 bases and V by 4 bases; bases with no gene match: 11. Germline CDR1 and CDR2: GTSNPN and SVGIG (reference sequence). The CDR3 length is 15 residues. The CDR3 sequence: CAWKHGTTLAYEQYF. DNA of the CDR3: TGTGCCTGGAAACACGGGACTACCCTGGCCTACGAGCAGTACTTC.

The V and J genes are TRBV5-4 and TRBJ2-7; D call uncertain. Trimming took off 1 base at V and 1 base at J, with 15 bases between the two ends. Per the germline V gene, CDR1 is SGHNT and CDR2 is YYREEE (reference sequence). There are 16 residues in the CDR3. As DNA, the CDR3 is TGTGCCAGCAGCTTGTTTTTTGGCCAGAAATCCTACGAGCAGTACTTC. This encodes CASSLFFGQKSYEQYF.

This sequence joins TRBV28 and TRBJ1-1, with 7 bases identical to TRBD1. The J segment lost 4 bases and the V segment lost 2 bases, leaving 4 bases of the junction unmatched. Germline CDR1 and CDR2: MDHEN and SYDVKM. CDR3 length equals 14 residues. The CDR3 protein is CASSLNRGVTEAFF. DNA of the CDR3: TGTGCCAGCAGTTTAAACAGGGGAGTCACTGAAGCTTTCTTT.

This clone was recorded a few times. The chain carries TRBV4-1 and TRBJ2-2, with TRBD2 as a possible D gene (6 bases). The CDR3 is 15 amino acids. V lost 2 bases, J lost 4 bases, and 11 bases lay in between. Germline-derived CDR1 and CDR2 are MGHRA and YSYEKL. The CDR3 sequence: CASSQQGLFTGELFF. CDR3 DNA: TGCGCCAGCAGCCAACAGGGACTTTTCACCGGGGAGCTGTTTTTT.

The J gene is TRBJ2-2, the V gene TRBV5-1; 12 bases align to TRBD2. The CDR3 contains 16 residues. V was pared by 4 bases and J by 2 bases, with 3 bases of the junction left unmatched. Looked up from germline, CDR1 is SGHRS and CDR2 is YFSETQ. CDR3 region: CASSSGLAGNTGELFF. The DNA for the CDR3 is TGCGCCAGCAGCAGCGGACTAGCGGGAAACACCGGGGAGCTGTTTTTT. Full variable domain (rest looked up from reference TRBV5-1 and TRBJ2-2): KAGVTQTPRYLIKTRGQQVTLSCSPISGHRSVSWYQQTPGQGLQFLFEYFSETQRNKGNFPGRFSGRQFSNSRSEMNVSTLELGDSALYLCASSSGLAGNTGELFFGEGSRLTVL.

The CDR3 DNA follows: TGTGCCTGGGCCAGGGGTCGGCACTATGGCTACACCTTC. Protein: CAWARGRHYGYTF. J is TRBJ1-2 and V is TRBV30; possibly TRBD1 for D (6 bases). The CDR3 contains 13 residues. From germline, CDR1 is GTSNPN and CDR2 SVGIG (reference sequence). Trimming shortened V by 5 bases and J by 3 bases, and 13 bases separated the two germline ends.

V gene TRBV9 combines with J gene TRBJ1-4, with 7 bases that match TRBD1. The trim removed 0 bases at V and 8 bases at J, leaving 7 bases unmatched. This CDR3 has 15 amino acids. Germline V gene data show CDR1 as SGDLS and CDR2 as YYNGEE. DNA of the CDR3: TGTGCCAGCAGCGTAGCTACAGGGGCGAGAGAAAAACTGTTTTTT. It is translated as CASSVATGAREKLFF.

This clone has only a few counts. The chain combines TRBV27 with TRBJ2-2, with D perhaps matching TRBD1 (6 bases). V dropped 9 bases and J dropped 0 bases, with 14 bases sitting between them. Germline V CDR1 and CDR2: MNHEY, SMNVEV (reference sequence). CDR3 length: 15 residues. The CDR3 spells CASMTGPTNTGELFF. For the CDR3, the DNA is TGTGCCAGTATGACAGGCCCTACGAACACCGGGGAGCTGTTTTTT.

The rearrangement links TRBV6-1 to TRBJ2-1, with TRBD2 identical over 7 bases. The CDR3 has 15 residues. V dropped 2 bases and J dropped 6; count of bases not matched to a gene: 7. The germline CDR1 and CDR2 sequences are MNHNS and SASEGT. CDR3 residues: CASSELSGGPNEQFF. The CDR3 nucleotides read TGTGCCAGCAGTGAATTGTCGGGAGGCCCCAATGAGCAGTTCTTC.

The V and J genes are TRBV30 and TRBJ1-1, with D maybe TRBD1 (5 bases). Trimming removed 1 base from V and 2 bases from J, with 11 bases in between. The CDR3 runs 14 residues. Per the germline V gene, CDR1 is GTSNPN and CDR2 is SVGIG (reference sequence). The DNA of the CDR3 is TGTGCCTGGAGTGCCGGACAATTAAACACTGAAGCTTTCTTT. Translating gives CAWSAGQLNTEAFF.

This clone was detected a few times. This chain uses TRBV9 with TRBJ2-5, with 8 bases that match TRBD1. The CDR3 sequence is 15 residues long. Germline V gene data show CDR1 as SGDLS and CDR2 as YYNGEE. Losses at the gene ends were 0 bases for V and 5 bases for J; bases not matched to a gene: 6. CDR3 residues: CASSVGTGSGETQYF. The CDR3 DNA reads TGTGCCAGCAGCGTAGGGACAGGGAGTGGGGAGACCCAGTACTTC.

V gene TRBV9 combines with J gene TRBJ2-1; a weak D match, TRBD2 (5 bases). The CDR3 is 16 amino acids. Germline CDR1 reads SGDLS; CDR2 reads YYNGEE. Trimming removed 1 base from V and 5 bases from J, with 16 bases in between. Written as DNA, the CDR3 is TGTGCCAGCAGCGTAAACAAGGCAGTTAGCGACAATGAGCAGTTCTTC. It yields the protein CASSVNKAVSDNEQFF. Drawing the rest from reference TRBV9 and TRBJ2-1, the complete variable domain is DSGVTQTPKHLITATGQRVTLRCSPRSGDLSVYWYQQSLDQGLQFLIQYYNGEERAKGNILERFSAQQFPDLHSELNLSSLELGDSALYFCASSVNKAVSDNEQFFGPGTRLTVL.

The chain uses TRBV11-2 and TRBJ1-4; D perhaps matches TRBD1 (5 bases). The CDR3 consists of 14 residues. CDR1 is SGHAT, CDR2 FQNNGV, per germline. V was shortened by 3 bases and J by 5 bases, with 10 bases between the two germline ends. DNA of the CDR3: TGTGCCAGCAGCTTCCAGGGTGTGAATGAAAAACTGTTTTTT. This sequence encodes CASSFQGVNEKLFF. Full variable domain (missing parts from reference TRBV11-2 and TRBJ1-4): EAGVAQSPRYKIIEKRQSVAFWCNPISGHATLYWYQQILGQGPKLLIQFQNNGVVDDSQLPKDRFSAERLKGVDSTLKIQPAKLEDSAVYLCASSFQGVNEKLFFGSGTQLSVL.

The genes are TRBV2 and TRBJ1-1; D may be TRBD1 (5 bases). Trimming stripped 8 bases from V and 1 base from J, with 17 bases between. This CDR3 is built from 15 residues. Per the germline V gene, CDR1 is SNHLY and CDR2 is FYNNEI. As DNA, the CDR3 is TGTGCCAGCTTTCGGGGGGGAGTTCCGAACACTGAAGCTTTCTTT. Translating it yields CASFRGGVPNTEAFF.

The rearrangement uses TRBV5-1 and TRBJ1-2, with 10 nucleotides matching TRBD1. Trimming took 4 bases from V and 7 from J; bases not matched to a gene: 7. CDR3 length: 14 residues. Germline V gene data show CDR1 as SGHRS and CDR2 as YFSETQ. The CDR3 region is CASSPGDRGFGYTF. CDR3 nucleotides: TGCGCCAGCAGCCCGGGGGACAGGGGTTTTGGCTACACCTTC.

The chain employs TRBV5-1 and TRBJ2-6; D is ambiguous. This CDR3 comprises 15 residues. V was trimmed by 4 bases and J by 5 bases, leaving 13 bases between them. Germline V gene lookup returns CDR1 SGHRS and CDR2 YFSETQ. CDR3 loop: CASSLTLDRANVLTF. In nucleotides, the CDR3 is TGCGCCAGCAGCCTGACATTGGATAGGGCCAACGTCCTGACTTTC.

This clone was counted a few times. The V call is TRBV9, the J call TRBJ2-1, with 11 bases matching TRBD2. V was clipped by 3 bases and J by 5 bases; unmatched bases: 7. The CDR3 loop spans 16 amino acids. Germline loops: CDR1 SGDLS, CDR2 YYNGEE. The CDR3 protein is CASSEIGTSGHNEQFF. CDR3 sequence (DNA): TGTGCCAGCAGCGAGATCGGGACTAGCGGCCACAATGAGCAGTTCTTC.